This TCR beta chain was identified during a study of T cell clonotyping in hematopoietic cell transplantation. Study-level findings and limits: Few recipient clonotypes overlapped donors; over 95% were de novo at given depth. Recipient TCR diversity dropped after transplant; expanded clonotypes rose from day 30 to 180.

About this clone: Its antigen remains unknown.

The time point here: recipient sample about 28 days before transplant, after cytoreduction. Profiled with immunoSEQ multiplex PCR; TCRdb holds only in-frame clones, not every one. Here the sample spans about 69,000 clones, 96% being singletons. The receptor was isolated from a woman in her fifties or sixties with acute myeloid leukemia. Some clones in this sample may be carry-over from other donors' samples. Sequencing was performed on peripheral blood mononuclear cells, taken before stem cell transplant.

The CDR3: CASSLIGAYEQYF. Here the CDR3 DNA reads TGCGCCAGCAGCTTAATAGGTGCCTACGAGCAGTACTTC. The chain recombines TRBV5-1 with TRBJ2-7; D is undetermined. Germline-derived CDR1 and CDR2 are SGHRS and YFSETQ. Trimming removed 2 bases from V and 2 bases from J, with 8 bases in between. The CDR3 has 13 amino acids.